A single sample is the source of the 22 T cell receptor beta chains below, sequenced in a study of T-cell memory formation after mild COVID-19. In TCRdb, the 5' RACE reads were re-called with MiXCR into one record per CDR3 protein. The sample records around 370,000 distinct CDR3 sequences, around 20% being singletons. Sequenced input: PBMCs or a T cell subset sorted from them (not recorded which). Receptors were obtained from an adult woman who had mild COVID-19 (a few samples of this study predate the infection). Cell type and time point are not known.

The rearrangement links TRBV3-1 to TRBJ2-5; 9 bases are a match to TRBD2. Germline lookup yields CDR1 LGHDT and CDR2 YNNKEL (reference sequence). The CDR3 runs 15 residues. The J segment lost 5 bases and the V segment lost 1 base, leaving 5 bases of the junction unmatched. The CDR3 DNA is TGTGCCAGCAGCCAAGGTTTTAGCGGGGGTGAGACCCAGTACTTC. Encoded protein: CASSQGFSGGETQYF.

Only a few counts were recorded for this clonotype. DNA for the CDR3: TGTGCCAGCAGTTACTCGGACAGGGGTAATCTGGCGCAGTATTTT. Translation: CASSYSDRGNLAQYF. The chain joins TRBV6-6 to TRBJ2-3; 9 bases match TRBD1. V lost 0 bases and J lost 10; bases outside the gene matches: 8. CDR3 length: 15 amino acids. Germline V lookup: CDR1 MNHNY, CDR2 SVGAGI (reference sequence).

This clonotype has just a few counts. The chain uses TRBV5-1 and TRBJ2-1, with TRBD2 identical over 9 bases. After removal of 4 bases from V and 4 bases from J, the junction contained 6 bases not matched to a gene. Germline V gene data show CDR1 as SGHRS and CDR2 as YFSETQ. The CDR3 consists of 15 residues. The chain's CDR3 is CASSVTSGLYNEQFF. In nucleotides, the CDR3 is TGCGCCAGCAGCGTGACTAGCGGACTATACAATGAGCAGTTCTTC. Supplemented by reference TRBV5-1 and TRBJ2-1, the full variable domain reads KAGVTQTPRYLIKTRGQQVTLSCSPISGHRSVSWYQQTPGQGLQFLFEYFSETQRNKGNFPGRFSGRQFSNSRSEMNVSTLELGDSALYLCASSVTSGLYNEQFFGPGTRLTVL.

This clonotype was counted only a few times. V gene TRBV4-1 combines with J gene TRBJ2-3; no firm D call. Trimming removed 0 bases at V and 4 bases at J, with 11 bases between. The length of the CDR3 is 15 residues. CDR1 is MGHRA and CDR2 is YSYEKL in the germline V gene. The CDR3 nucleotides read TGCGCCAGCAGCCAAGAGGGCGTTAGGTCAGATACGCAGTATTTT. It is translated as CASSQEGVRSDTQYF.

The chain is built from TRBV5-5 and TRBJ2-1; D is perhaps TRBD2 (5 bases). V shed 4 bases and J shed 3 bases, with 20 bases lying between them. The CDR3 has 17 amino acids. Germline V gene data show CDR1 as SGHKS and CDR2 as YYEKEE (reference sequence). CDR3 bases: TGTGCCAGCAGCCATCTGGGTCTGGGAGCCAACTACAATGAGCAGTTCTTC. Translation: CASSHLGLGANYNEQFF. The variable domain in full, completed from reference TRBV5-5 and TRBJ2-1, reads DAGVTQSPTHLIKTRGQQVTLRCSPISGHKSVSWYQQVLGQGPQFIFQYYEKEERGRGNFPDRFSARQFPNYSSELNVNALLLGDSALYLCASSHLGLGANYNEQFFGPGTRLTVL.

V is TRBV23-1 and J is TRBJ1-1, with TRBD1 as a possible D gene (6 bases). TRBV23-1 carries the ORF label, with uncertain function. This CDR3 comprises 16 residues. The germline V and J ends were trimmed by 0 bases and 2 bases, with 13 bases remaining between them. The CDR3 coding sequence is TGCGCCAGCAGTCAATCGGGGTGGGGGCTAAACACTGAAGCTTTCTTT. Amino acids: CASSQSGWGLNTEAFF.

A few counts support this clonotype. The chain recombines TRBV30 with TRBJ1-1; the match to TRBD1 covers 8 bases. Germline-derived CDR1 and CDR2 are GTSNPN and SVGIG (reference sequence). V was clipped by 4 bases and J by 3 bases; unmatched bases: 1. The length of the CDR3 is 12 residues. The CDR3 loop is CAWTGGYTEAFF. CDR3 coding DNA: TGTGCCTGGACAGGGGGCTACACTGAAGCTTTCTTT.

The table lists this clonotype with a few counts. The chain is built from TRBV7-6 and TRBJ2-7, with a possible D match to TRBD2 (6 bases). The CDR3 totals 16 residues. V was clipped by 5 bases and J by 4 bases, with 21 bases between them. CDR1 SGHVS and CDR2 FNYEAQ come from the germline V gene. The CDR3 loop is CASSRPRQGGLYEQYF. Here the CDR3 DNA reads TGTGCCAGCAGCCGCCCCCGGCAGGGAGGACTATACGAGCAGTACTTC.

The genes are TRBV7-3 and TRBJ2-6, with D unresolved. Germline V gives CDR1 SGHTA, CDR2 FQGTGA. This CDR3 contains 16 residues. V shed 5 bases and J shed 0 bases, with 11 bases lying between them. The CDR3 DNA follows: TGTGCCAGCAGCCCCCCTTGGGACTCTGGGGCCAACGTCCTGACTTTC. Residues: CASSPPWDSGANVLTF.

This clonotype came up a few times. This rearrangement joins TRBV19 to TRBJ1-1; D unclear. Germline V gene data show CDR1 as LNHDA and CDR2 as SQIVND (reference sequence). CDR3 length: 15 residues. V lost 1 base and J 0 bases, leaving 9 bases between the germline ends. The CDR3 protein is CASSIGPTLNTEAFF. The CDR3, as DNA: TGTGCCAGTAGTATAGGACCGACGCTGAACACTGAAGCTTTCTTT.

The genes are TRBV5-5 and TRBJ2-2; D is possibly TRBD1 or TRBD2 (5 bases each). Germline CDR1 and CDR2: SGHKS and YYEKEE (reference sequence). This CDR3 has 17 residues. V was cut by 1 base and J by 0 bases, with 13 bases left in between. The CDR3 loop reads CASSLRTGRANTGELFF. CDR3 bases: TGTGCCAGCAGCTTGAGAACGGGACGGGCGAACACCGGGGAGCTGTTTTTT.

This clonotype has a handful of counts. The V gene is TRBV7-9, the J gene TRBJ2-1; TRBD1 is a possible D gene (6 bases). Germline V gene lookup returns CDR1 SEHNR and CDR2 FQNEAQ (reference sequence). Trimming stripped 5 bases from V and 5 bases from J, with 16 bases between. CDR3 size: 15 residues. The CDR3 nucleotides are TGTGCCAGCAGCCAACGGGACACTTACCACAATGAGCAGTTCTTC. This encodes CASSQRDTYHNEQFF.

V and J are TRBV7-6 and TRBJ2-1; tentatively, D is TRBD1 (5 bases). The CDR3 length is 15 residues. V was clipped by 5 bases and J by 0 bases, with 11 bases between them. Germline values: CDR1 SGHVS, CDR2 FNYEAQ. The CDR3 spells CASSQTVSSYNEQFF. In DNA form, the CDR3 reads TGTGCCAGCAGCCAGACAGTAAGCTCCTACAATGAGCAGTTCTTC.

The chain couples TRBV12-3 or TRBV12-4 to TRBJ1-5; D not resolved. The CDR3 length is 11 residues. Trimming removed 3 bases at V and 4 bases at J, with 1 base between. This CDR3 is CASSLNQPQHF. Here the CDR3 DNA reads TGTGCCAGCAGTTTGAATCAGCCCCAGCATTTT.

Only a few counts were recorded for this clonotype. V and J are TRBV29-1 and TRBJ1-1; tentative D call: TRBD1 (5 bases). The CDR3 contains 12 residues. V was cut by 6 bases and J by 1 base, with 9 bases left in between. The germline V gene encodes CDR1 SQVTM and CDR2 ANQGSEA. CDR3 sequence: CSVFTGNTEAFF. The CDR3 DNA reads TGCAGCGTCTTTACAGGGAACACTGAAGCTTTCTTT.

CDR3 nucleotide sequence: TGCAGCGTTGGGGACCGCTCTAGGGAGCAGTACTTC. This translates into CSVGDRSREQYF. The V gene is TRBV29-1, the J gene TRBJ2-7; D possibly matches TRBD1 or TRBD2 (5 bases each). CDR3 length equals 12 residues. Looked up from germline, CDR1 is SQVTM and CDR2 is ANQGSEA. The germline V and J ends were trimmed by 4 bases and 7 bases, with 14 bases remaining between them.

This chain uses TRBV4-1 with TRBJ1-2, with D hard to call. This CDR3 is 13 amino acids long. The germline V gene encodes CDR1 MGHRA and CDR2 YSYEKL. Trimming removed 4 bases from V and 2 bases from J, with 8 bases in between. The CDR3 protein is CASSPPENYGYTF. CDR3 DNA: TGCGCCAGCAGCCCCCCCGAAAACTATGGCTACACCTTC.

The chain uses TRBV24-1 and TRBJ1-1; weak D call: TRBD1 (5 bases). The V gene lost 12 bases and the J gene lost 0 bases, with 16 bases spanning the gap. Looked up from germline, CDR1 is KGHDR and CDR2 is SFDVKD. This CDR3 spans 14 amino acids. CDR3 sequence: CAAGRRGMNTEAFF. DNA for the CDR3: TGTGCCGCCGGACGGAGGGGAATGAACACTGAAGCTTTCTTT.

The chain recombines TRBV6-5 with TRBJ2-6; unclear D gene. The CDR3 sequence is 16 residues long. V was cut by 2 bases and J by 0 bases, with 8 bases left in between. Germline V lookup: CDR1 MNHEY, CDR2 SVGAGI. The CDR3 spells CASSYERASGANVLTF. The CDR3 DNA reads as TGTGCCAGCAGTTACGAACGGGCCTCTGGGGCCAACGTCCTGACTTTC.

In its sample, this clonotype was seen a few times. This rearrangement joins TRBV2 to TRBJ2-1, with 7 positions matching TRBD2. The CDR3 loop spans 16 amino acids. Germline CDR1 and CDR2: SNHLY and FYNNEI. The J segment lost 0 bases and the V segment lost 3 bases, leaving 5 bases of the junction unmatched. The CDR3 is CASSDPGGSSYNEQFF. The CDR3 DNA is TGTGCCAGCAGTGACCCCGGGGGGAGCTCCTACAATGAGCAGTTCTTC.

This clonotype was recorded a few times. The chain carries TRBV7-3 and TRBJ1-1; no firm D call. This CDR3 has 16 residues. V was trimmed by 1 base and J by 1 base, leaving 13 bases between them. Germline V gene sequence: CDR1 SGHTA, CDR2 FQGTGA. CDR3 sequence (DNA): TGTGCCAGCAGCTTAAATTATCTAGGGCGGAACACTGAAGCTTTCTTT. This encodes CASSLNYLGRNTEAFF.

This sequence joins TRBV30 and TRBJ1-5; D is undetermined. The V end lost 4 bases, the J end lost 4 bases, and 11 bases lay between the germline ends. CDR3 length: 13 amino acids. Germline V gene lookup returns CDR1 GTSNPN and CDR2 SVGIG (reference sequence). CDR3 in DNA: TGTGCCTGGACTTCAGGTGGGAATCAGCCCCAGCATTTT. Protein: CAWTSGGNQPQHF.